This TCR beta chain was found in a study of spatial heterogeneity in lung cancer (dated by TCRdb to about 2019). Study-wide context: Samples were obtained from approximately 70 patients with early-stage, untreated non-small cell lung cancer from the lung TRACERx cohort. Follow-up PBMC samples were sequenced whenever available, with a median time to follow-up of approximately two years after resection. Beta-chain transcripts were consistently detected in greater numbers than alpha-chain transcripts, which likely reflects a higher abundance of beta-chain transcripts. In the raw uncorrected reads, each unique combination of TCR and UMI appeared more than ten times on average. In non-small cell lung cancer, the study made a quantitative comparison of TCR alpha and beta repertoires among multiple tumor regions, matched nontumor lung and blood. Nonsynonymous mutation counts, determined by whole-exome sequencing of tumor tissue, were related to features of the TCR repertoire. Both alpha and beta chains were TCR-sequenced in samples taken at surgery, namely 220 tumor regions, fewer than 80 matched nontumor lung samples and 56 PBMC samples. Results and caveats for the whole study, not just this receptor: Only 14 patients were included in comparisons of baseline and follow-up blood repertoires. Ubiquitous expanded tumor TCRs were found in blood more often at tumor resection than at routine follow-up. Additional single-cell paired TCR alpha and beta sequencing was considered necessary to confirm, at a functional level, the hypothesis that regional TCRs recognize regional mutations.

About this clonotype: Its cognate antigen has yet to be identified. No quality values exist for individual bases; no much larger clone is one base distant.

Library preparation employed 5' RACE. The listed sequencing device is NextSeq 500. In the TCR library protocol, a unique molecular identifier was attached to each TCR cDNA molecule so that PCR and sequencing errors could be corrected. On the authors' methods: TCR identification, UMI-based error correction and CDR3 extraction were performed with Decombinator tools. Expanded TCRs were defined as those above a frequency of 2 per 1,000, corresponding to the top 1% of the tumor frequency distribution. Rényi diversity was computed with the R vegan package after subsampling each repertoire 100 times to 5,000 TCRs. CDR3 similarity networks were built from amino acid triplet string-kernel similarity, with CDR3s being connected when pairwise similarity was above 0.82. Clones were called with MiXCR by TCRdb after fastp trimmed the public reads at Q25, and only in-frame beta chains were retained. Here each entry gathers all rows of one CDR3 protein and keeps the most common genes and DNA. These V and J calls are TCRdb output, not the study's own analysis. In this sample the table shows about 120,000 distinct CDR3 sequences, roughly a tenth of which occur a single time. The ten top clones hold less than 25% of the sample.

The time point label here, explained by the study, means: blood at routine non-recurrence follow-up after resection. Without any cell sorting, TCR sequencing was performed on whole RNA extracted either from tumor and nontumor lung tissue or from cryopreserved PBMC samples. Only patients with enough RNA available from two or more tumor regions were chosen for TCR sequencing. Sequences ENHRY (CDR1) and SYGVKD (CDR2) are obtained from the germline V gene. The CDR3 sequence holds 13 residues, the cysteine and phenylalanine included. Only the CDR3 DNA is retained, 39 bases long and in frame from the first base. Germline trimming amounts to 6 bases on V and 7 bases on J, with 7 as the count of junction bases outside the gene matches.

The sequence links TRBV10-3 to TRBJ1-2, and 8 junction bases match TRBD1. Sequencing was performed on PBMCs, taken at follow-up. The TCR was taken from a female donor with early-stage non-small cell lung cancer. The DNA sequence follows: TGTGCCATCAGCCCTGGACAGGGAGGTGGCTACACCTTC. Its amino acids are CAISPGQGGGYTF.